Detailed here is one T cell receptor (beta chain). Its antigen is unknown. This sample is drawn from a study of cytomegalovirus exposure and HLA in healthy donors. Overall study findings and caveats: The authors reported that TCR beta sequences could predict HLA-A and HLA-B alleles. These predictions were accurate for most subjects in the first cohort. Later analysis reportedly placed an Asian-associated ancestry cluster below the roughly 670-donor mean in N-insertions.

CDR1 is ENHRY, CDR2 SYGVKD, per germline. The CDR3 sequence is 12 residues long. V shed 4 bases and J shed 6 bases, with 9 bases lying between them. 13 Jbeta primers and 60 Vbeta primers were used for the PCR. In the original workflow: It was a later analysis that counted about 80 million unique TCR beta chains, of which roughly 11 million were shared. Method: immunoSEQ multiplex PCR; TCRdb's copy keeps in-frame clones and lacks some. V, J and clone size reflect that table, while D and trimming were determined from the DNA. Counted here are nearly 110,000 clones, more than 70% occurring once; the ten biggest clones make up around 7.8%.

This receptor was obtained from a man under 40 in good health and CMV-seronegative. Sample: PBMCs. The rearrangement uses TRBV10-3 and TRBJ2-5; D remains unclear. DNA for the CDR3: TGTGCCATCAGTGGAGAAGAGCAGACCCAGTACTTC. Translation gives CAISGEEQTQYF.